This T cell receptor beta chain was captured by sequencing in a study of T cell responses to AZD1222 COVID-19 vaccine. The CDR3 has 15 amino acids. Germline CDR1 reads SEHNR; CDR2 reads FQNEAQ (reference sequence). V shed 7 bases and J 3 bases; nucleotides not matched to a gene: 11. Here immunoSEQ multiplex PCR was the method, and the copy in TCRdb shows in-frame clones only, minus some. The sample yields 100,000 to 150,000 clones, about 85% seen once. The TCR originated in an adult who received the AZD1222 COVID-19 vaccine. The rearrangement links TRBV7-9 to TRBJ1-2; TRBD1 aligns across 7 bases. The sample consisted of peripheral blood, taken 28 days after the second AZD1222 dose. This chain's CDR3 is CASTTTGTDYYGYTF. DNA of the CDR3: TGTGCCAGCACCACAACCGGGACAGATTACTATGGCTACACCTTC.